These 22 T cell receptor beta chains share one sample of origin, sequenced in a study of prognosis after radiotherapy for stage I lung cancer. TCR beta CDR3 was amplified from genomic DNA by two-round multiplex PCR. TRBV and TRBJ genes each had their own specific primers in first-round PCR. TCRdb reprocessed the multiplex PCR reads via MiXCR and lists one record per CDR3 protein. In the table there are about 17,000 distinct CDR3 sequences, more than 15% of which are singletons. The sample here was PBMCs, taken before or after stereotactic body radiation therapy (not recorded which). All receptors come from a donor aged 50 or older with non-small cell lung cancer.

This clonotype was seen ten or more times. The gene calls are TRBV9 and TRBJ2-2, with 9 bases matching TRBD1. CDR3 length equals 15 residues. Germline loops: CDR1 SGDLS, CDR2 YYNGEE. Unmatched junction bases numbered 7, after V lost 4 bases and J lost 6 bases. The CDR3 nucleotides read TGTGCCAGCAGCTTTCTGACAGGGGGGTCCGGGGAGCTGTTTTTT. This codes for CASSFLTGGSGELFF.

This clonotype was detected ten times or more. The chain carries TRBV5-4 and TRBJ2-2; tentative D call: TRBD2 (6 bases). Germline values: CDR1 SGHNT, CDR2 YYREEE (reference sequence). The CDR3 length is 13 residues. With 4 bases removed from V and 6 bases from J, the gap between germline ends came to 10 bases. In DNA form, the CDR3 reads TGTGCCAGCAGCATCCCTAGCGCCGGGGAGCTGTTTTTT. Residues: CASSIPSAGELFF.

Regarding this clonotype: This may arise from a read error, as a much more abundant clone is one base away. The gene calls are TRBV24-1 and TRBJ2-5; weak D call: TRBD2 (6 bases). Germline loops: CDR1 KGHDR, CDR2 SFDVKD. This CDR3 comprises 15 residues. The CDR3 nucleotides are TGTGCCACCAGTGCTCCGGGGCCCGGAGGGGAGACCCAGTGCTTC. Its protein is CATSAPGPGGETQCF.

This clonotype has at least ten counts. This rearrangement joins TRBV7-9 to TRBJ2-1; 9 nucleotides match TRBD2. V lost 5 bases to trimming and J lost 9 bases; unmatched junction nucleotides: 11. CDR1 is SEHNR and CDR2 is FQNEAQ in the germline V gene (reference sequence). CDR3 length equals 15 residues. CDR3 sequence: CASSSGTSSFIEQFF. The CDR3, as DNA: TGTGCCAGCAGCAGCGGGACTAGCAGTTTCATTGAGCAGTTCTTC. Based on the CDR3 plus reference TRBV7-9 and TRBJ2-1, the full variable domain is DTGVSQNPRHKITKRGQNVTFRCDPISEHNRLYWYRQTLGQGPEFLTYFQNEAQLEKSRLLSDRFSAERPKGSFSTLEIQRTEQGDSAMYLCASSSGTSSFIEQFFGPGTRLTVL.

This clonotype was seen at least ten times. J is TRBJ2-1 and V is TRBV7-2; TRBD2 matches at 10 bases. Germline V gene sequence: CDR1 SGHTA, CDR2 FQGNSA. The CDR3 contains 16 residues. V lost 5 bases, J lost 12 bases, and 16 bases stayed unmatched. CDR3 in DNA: TGTGCCAGCAGCATATCCCCTAGCGGGGGACAAGGGAGGCAGTTCTTC. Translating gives CASSISPSGGQGRQFF.

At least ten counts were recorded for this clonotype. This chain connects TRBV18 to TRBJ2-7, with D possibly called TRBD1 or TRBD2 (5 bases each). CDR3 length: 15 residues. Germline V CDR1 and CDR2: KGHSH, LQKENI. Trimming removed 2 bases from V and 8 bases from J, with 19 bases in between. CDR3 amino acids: CASSPTDSPGTQQYF. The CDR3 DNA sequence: TGTGCCAGCTCACCAACCGATTCACCCGGGACGCAGCAGTACTTC.

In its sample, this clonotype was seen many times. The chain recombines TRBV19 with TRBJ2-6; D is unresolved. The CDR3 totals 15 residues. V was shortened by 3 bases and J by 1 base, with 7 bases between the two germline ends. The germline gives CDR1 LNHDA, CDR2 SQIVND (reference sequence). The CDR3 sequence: CASSIGTSGANVLTF. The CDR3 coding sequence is TGTGCCAGTAGTATCGGTACTTCTGGGGCCAACGTCCTGACTTTC.

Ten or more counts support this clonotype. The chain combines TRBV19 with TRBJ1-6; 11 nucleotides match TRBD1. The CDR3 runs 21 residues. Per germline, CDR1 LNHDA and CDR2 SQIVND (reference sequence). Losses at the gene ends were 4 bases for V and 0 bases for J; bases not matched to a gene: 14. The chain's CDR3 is CASSTIRDRGGRTSYNSPLHF. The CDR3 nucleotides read TGTGCCAGTAGTACCATCCGGGACAGGGGGGGTCGGACCTCCTATAATTCACCCCTCCACTTT.

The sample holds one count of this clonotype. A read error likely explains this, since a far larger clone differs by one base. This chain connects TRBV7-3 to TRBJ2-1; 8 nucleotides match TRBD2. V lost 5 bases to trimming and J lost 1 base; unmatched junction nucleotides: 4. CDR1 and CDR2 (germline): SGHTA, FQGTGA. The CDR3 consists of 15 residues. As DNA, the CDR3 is TGTGCCAGCAGCCGCGGGGGGATTTCCTACAATGAGCAGTTCTTC. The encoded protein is CASSRGGISYNEQFF.

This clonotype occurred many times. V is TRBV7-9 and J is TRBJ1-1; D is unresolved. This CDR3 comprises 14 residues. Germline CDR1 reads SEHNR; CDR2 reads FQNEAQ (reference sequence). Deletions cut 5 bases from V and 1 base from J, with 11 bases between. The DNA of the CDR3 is TGTGCCAGCAGCAGTGCGACGGGGAACACTGAAGCTTTCTTT. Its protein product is CASSSATGNTEAFF.

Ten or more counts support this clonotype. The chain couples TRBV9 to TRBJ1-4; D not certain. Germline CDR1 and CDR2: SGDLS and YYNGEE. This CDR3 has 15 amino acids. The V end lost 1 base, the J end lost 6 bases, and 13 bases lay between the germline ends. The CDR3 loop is CASSVFSGIDEKLFF. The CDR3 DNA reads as TGTGCCAGCAGCGTATTTTCGGGAATAGATGAAAAACTGTTTTTT.

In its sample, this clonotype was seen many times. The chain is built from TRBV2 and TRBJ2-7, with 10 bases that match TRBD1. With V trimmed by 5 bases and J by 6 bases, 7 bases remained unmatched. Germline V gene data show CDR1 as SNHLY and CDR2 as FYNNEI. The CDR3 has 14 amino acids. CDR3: CASSRRDRGSEQYF. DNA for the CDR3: TGTGCCAGCAGTCGGCGGGACAGGGGATCCGAGCAGTACTTC. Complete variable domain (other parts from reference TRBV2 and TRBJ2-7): EPEVTQTPSHQVTQMGQEVILRCVPISNHLYFYWYRQILGQKVEFLVSFYNNEISEKSEIFDDQFSVERPDGSNFTLKIRSTKLEDSAMYFCASSRRDRGSEQYFGPGTRLTVT.

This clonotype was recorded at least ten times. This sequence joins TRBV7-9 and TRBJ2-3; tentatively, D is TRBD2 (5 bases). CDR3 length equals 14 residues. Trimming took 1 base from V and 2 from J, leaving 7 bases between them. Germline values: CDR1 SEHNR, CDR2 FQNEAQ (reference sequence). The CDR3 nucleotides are TGTGCCAGCAGCTTAGTCCTAGCCACAGATACGCAGTATTTT. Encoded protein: CASSLVLATDTQYF.

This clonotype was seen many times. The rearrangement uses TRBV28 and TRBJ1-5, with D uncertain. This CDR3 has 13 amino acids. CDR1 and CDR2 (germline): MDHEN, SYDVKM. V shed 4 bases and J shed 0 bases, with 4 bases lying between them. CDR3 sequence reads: CASSWGSNQPQHF. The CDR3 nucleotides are TGTGCCAGCAGTTGGGGTAGCAATCAGCCCCAGCATTTT. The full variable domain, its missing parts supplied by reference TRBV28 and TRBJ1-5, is DVKVTQSSRYLVKRTGEKVFLECVQDMDHENMFWYRQDPGLGLRLIYFSYDVKMKEKGDIPEGYSVSREKKERFSLILESASTNQTSMYLCASSWGSNQPQHFGDGTRLSIL.

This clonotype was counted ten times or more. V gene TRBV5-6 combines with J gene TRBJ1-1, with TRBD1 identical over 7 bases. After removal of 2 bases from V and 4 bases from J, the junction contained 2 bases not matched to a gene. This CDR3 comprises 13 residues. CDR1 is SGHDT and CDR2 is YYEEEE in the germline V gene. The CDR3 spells CASSFPGGTEAFF. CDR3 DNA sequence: TGTGCCAGCAGCTTTCCAGGGGGCACTGAAGCTTTCTTT.

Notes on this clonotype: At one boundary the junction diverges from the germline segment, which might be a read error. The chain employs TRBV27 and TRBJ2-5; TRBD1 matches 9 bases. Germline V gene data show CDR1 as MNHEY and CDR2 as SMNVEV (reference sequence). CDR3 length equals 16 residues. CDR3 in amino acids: CANSSLDRGIQETQYF. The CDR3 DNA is TGTGCCAACAGTTCCCTGGACAGGGGAATCCAGGAGACCCAGTACTTC.

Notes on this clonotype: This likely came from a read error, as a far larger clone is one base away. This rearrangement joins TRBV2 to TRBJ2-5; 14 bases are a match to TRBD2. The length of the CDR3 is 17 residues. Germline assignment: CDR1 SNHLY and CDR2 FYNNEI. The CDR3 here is CARSLAGLAGVQETQYF. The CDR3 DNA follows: TGTGCCCGCAGTTTAGCGGGACTAGCGGGAGTCCAAGAGACCCAGTACTTC.

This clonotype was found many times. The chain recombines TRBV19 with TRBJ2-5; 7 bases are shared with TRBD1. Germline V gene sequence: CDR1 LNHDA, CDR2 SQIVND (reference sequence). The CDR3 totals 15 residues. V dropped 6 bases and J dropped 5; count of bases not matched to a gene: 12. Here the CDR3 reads CASSGDRLLSETQYF. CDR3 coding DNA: TGTGCCAGTAGCGGGGACAGACTTTTAAGCGAGACCCAGTACTTC.

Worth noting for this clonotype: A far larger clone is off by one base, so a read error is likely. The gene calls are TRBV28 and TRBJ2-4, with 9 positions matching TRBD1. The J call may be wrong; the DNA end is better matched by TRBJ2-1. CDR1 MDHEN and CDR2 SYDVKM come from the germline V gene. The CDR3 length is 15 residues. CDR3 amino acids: CASSRGTGRHNVQFF. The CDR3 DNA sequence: TGTGCCAGCAGTCGCGGGACAGGGCGGCACAATGTGCAGTTCTTC.

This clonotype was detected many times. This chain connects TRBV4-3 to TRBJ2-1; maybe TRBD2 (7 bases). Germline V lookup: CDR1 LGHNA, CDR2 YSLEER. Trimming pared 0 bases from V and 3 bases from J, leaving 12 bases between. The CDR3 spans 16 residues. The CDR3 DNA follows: TGCGCCAGCAGCCAAGATTGGAGGGGGGGCTACAATGAGCAGTTCTTC. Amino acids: CASSQDWRGGYNEQFF.

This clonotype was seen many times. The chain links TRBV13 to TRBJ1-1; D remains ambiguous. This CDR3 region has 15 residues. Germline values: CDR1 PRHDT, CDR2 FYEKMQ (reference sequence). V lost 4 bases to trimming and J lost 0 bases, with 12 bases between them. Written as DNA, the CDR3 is TGTGCCAGCAGCTACTCGTACAGAATGAACACTGAAGCTTTCTTT. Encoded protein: CASSYSYRMNTEAFF.

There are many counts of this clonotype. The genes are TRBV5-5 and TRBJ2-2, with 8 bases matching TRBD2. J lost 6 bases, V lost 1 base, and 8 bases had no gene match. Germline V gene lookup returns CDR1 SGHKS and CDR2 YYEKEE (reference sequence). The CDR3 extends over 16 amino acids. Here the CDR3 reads CASSLSSGGGAGELFF. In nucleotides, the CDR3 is TGTGCCAGCAGCTTGAGCAGCGGGGGAGGCGCCGGGGAGCTGTTTTTT.